This record covers a single T cell receptor (beta chain). This CDR3 region has 15 residues. CDR1 and CDR2 from the germline V gene are SGHTA and FQGNSA. The V segment lost 3 bases and the J segment 7 bases; nucleotides outside the gene matches: 6. Some clones are missing from TCRdb's copy, which holds only in-frame ones; the method was immunoSEQ multiplex PCR. This table holds nearly 400,000 clones, roughly 86% found once. The data originate from a study of blood T cell repertoires in COVID-19. Study-level background: T cells, B-cell-depleted T cells, or PBMCs provided the cDNA or gDNA that served as material.

Specimen: PBMCs or T cells enriched from blood (not recorded which). J is TRBJ2-2 and V is TRBV7-2; 9 bases are a match to TRBD2. This receptor was obtained from a woman aged 25-40 years who had recovered from COVID-19. The CDR3 spells CASSFLRGGGGELFF. CDR3 sequence (DNA): TGTGCCAGCAGCTTTTTGCGGGGGGGTGGCGGGGAGCTGTTTTTT. Based on the CDR3 plus reference TRBV7-2 and TRBJ2-2, the full variable domain is GAGVSQSPSNKVTEKGKDVELRCDPISGHTALYWYRQSLGQGLEFLIYFQGNSAPDKSGLPSDRFSAERTGGSVSTLTIQRTQQEDSAVYLCASSFLRGGGGELFFGEGSRLTVL.